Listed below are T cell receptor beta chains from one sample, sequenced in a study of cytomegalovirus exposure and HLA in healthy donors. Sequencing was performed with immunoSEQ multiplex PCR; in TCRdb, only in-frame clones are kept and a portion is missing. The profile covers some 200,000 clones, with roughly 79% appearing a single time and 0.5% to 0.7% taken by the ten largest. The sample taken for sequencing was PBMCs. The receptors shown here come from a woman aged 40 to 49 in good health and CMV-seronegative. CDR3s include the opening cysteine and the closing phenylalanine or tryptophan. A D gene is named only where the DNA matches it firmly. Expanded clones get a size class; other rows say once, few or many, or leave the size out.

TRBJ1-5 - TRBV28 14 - CASSLDRPDQPQHF TGTGCCAGCAGCCTAGACAGACCAGATCAGCCCCAGCATTTT
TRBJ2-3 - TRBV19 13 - CASSIDGTDTQYF TGTGCCAGTAGTATAGACGGCACAGATACGCAGTATTTT
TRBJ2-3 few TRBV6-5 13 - CASSPRDSDTQYF TGTGCCAGCAGCCCAAGAGATTCAGATACGCAGTATTTT
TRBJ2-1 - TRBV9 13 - CASSVVPGNEQFF TGTGCCAGCAGCGTAGTCCCCGGTAATGAGCAGTTCTTC
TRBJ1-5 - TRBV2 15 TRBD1 CASSEQGQPNQPQHF TGTGCCAGCAGTGAACAGGGACAGCCCAATCAGCCCCAGCATTTT
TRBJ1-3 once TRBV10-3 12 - CAISAGDNTIYF TGTGCCATCAGTGCCGGGGATAACACCATATATTTT
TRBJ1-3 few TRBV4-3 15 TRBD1 CASSRHRGRGNTIYF TGCGCCAGCAGCCGCCACAGGGGACGTGGAAACACCATATATTTT
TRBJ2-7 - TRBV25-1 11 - CASSDSYEQYF TGTGCCAGCAGCGACAGCTACGAGCAGTACTTC
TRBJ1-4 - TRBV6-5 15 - CASSTYRNPNEKLFF TGTGCCAGCAGTACTTACCGAAATCCTAATGAAAAACTGTTTTTT
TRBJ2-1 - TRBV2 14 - CASTQDRSSNEQFF TGTGCCAGCACTCAAGACAGGTCCTCCAATGAGCAGTTCTTC
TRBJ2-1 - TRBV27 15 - CASSLRQGSNNEQFF TGTGCCAGCAGTTTGAGGCAGGGGAGTAACAATGAGCAGTTCTTC
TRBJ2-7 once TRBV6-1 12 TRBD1 CASKGQGYEQYF TGTGCCAGCAAAGGACAGGGCTACGAGCAGTACTTC
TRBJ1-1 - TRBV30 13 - CAWSVQGIGEAFF TGTGCCTGGAGTGTACAGGGTATCGGCGAAGCTTTCTTT
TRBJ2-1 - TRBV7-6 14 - CASSLGAGYNEQFF TGTGCCAGCAGCCTAGGGGCGGGATATAATGAGCAGTTCTTC
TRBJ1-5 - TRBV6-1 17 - CASSDIGAGAGNQPQHF TGTGCCAGCAGTGATATAGGCGCGGGGGCCGGCAATCAGCCCCAGCATTTT
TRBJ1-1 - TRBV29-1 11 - CSVDKGAEAFF TGCAGCGTTGATAAAGGGGCTGAAGCTTTCTTT
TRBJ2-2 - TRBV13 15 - CASSLGPGGTGELFF TGTGCCAGCAGCTTAGGTCCTGGGGGGACCGGGGAGCTGTTTTTT
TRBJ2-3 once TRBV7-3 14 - CASSLEGRTDTQYF TGTGCCAGCAGCTTAGAGGGTAGGACAGATACGCAGTATTTT
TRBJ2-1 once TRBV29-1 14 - CSVGGRGTYNEQFF TGCAGCGTTGGAGGGCGGGGAACCTACAATGAGCAGTTCTTC
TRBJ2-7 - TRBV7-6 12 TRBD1 CASSGDSYEQYF TGTGCCAGCAGCGGGGACAGCTACGAGCAGTACTTC
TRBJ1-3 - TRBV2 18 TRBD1 CASTGRRDSRFSGNTIYF TGTGCCAGCACCGGACGTCGGGACAGTCGATTCTCTGGAAACACCATATATTTT
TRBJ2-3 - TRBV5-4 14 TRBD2 CASSTGLDSGTQYF TGTGCCAGCAGCACCGGACTAGACTCGGGTACGCAGTATTTT
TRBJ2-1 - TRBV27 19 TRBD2 CASSLLGGLAGGQHNEQFF TGTGCCAGCAGTTTATTAGGGGGACTAGCGGGGGGGCAACACAATGAGCAGTTCTTC